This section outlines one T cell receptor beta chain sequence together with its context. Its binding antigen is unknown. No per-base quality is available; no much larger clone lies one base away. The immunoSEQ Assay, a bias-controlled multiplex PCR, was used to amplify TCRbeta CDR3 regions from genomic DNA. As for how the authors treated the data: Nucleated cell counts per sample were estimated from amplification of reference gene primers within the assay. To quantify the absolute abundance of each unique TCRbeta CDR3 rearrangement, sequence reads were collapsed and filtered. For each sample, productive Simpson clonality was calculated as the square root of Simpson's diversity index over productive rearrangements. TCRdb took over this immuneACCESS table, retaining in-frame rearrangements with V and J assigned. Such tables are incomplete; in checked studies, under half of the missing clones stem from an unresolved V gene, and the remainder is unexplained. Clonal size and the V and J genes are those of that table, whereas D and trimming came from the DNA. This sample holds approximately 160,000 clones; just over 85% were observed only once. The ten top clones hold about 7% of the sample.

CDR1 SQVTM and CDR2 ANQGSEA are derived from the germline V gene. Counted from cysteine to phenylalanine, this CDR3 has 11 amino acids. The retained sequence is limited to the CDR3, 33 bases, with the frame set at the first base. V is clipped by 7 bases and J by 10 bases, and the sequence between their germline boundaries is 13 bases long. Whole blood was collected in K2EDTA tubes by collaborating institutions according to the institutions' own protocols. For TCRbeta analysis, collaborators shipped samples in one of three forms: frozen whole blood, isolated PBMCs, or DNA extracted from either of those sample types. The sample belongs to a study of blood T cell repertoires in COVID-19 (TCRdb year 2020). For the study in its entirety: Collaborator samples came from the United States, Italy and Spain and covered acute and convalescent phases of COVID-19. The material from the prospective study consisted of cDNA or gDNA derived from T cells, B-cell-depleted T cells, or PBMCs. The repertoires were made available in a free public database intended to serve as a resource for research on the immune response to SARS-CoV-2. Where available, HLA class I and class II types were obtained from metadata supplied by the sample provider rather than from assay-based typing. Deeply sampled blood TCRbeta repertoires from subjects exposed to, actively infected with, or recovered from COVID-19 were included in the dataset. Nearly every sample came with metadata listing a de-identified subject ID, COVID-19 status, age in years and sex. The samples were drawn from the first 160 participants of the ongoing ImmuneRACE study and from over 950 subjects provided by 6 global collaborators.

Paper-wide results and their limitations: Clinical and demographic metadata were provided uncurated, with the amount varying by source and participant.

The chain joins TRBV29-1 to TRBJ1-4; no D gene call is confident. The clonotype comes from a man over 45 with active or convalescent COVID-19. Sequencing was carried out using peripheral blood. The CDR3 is CSGKKGGKLFF. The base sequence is TGCAGCGGAAAGAAGGGAGGAAAACTGTTTTTT.